These T cell receptor beta chains were read from a single sample in a study of HIV-infected patients and healthy controls. TCRdb re-derived calls from the 5' RACE reads in MiXCR, one entry per CDR3 protein. The sample holds about 10,000 distinct CDR3 sequences, about 10% seen once. Sequenced here: blood, sampled before antiretroviral therapy. The receptors originated from an adult with HIV infection. CDR3s leave out the opening cysteine and the closing phenylalanine or tryptophan.

v_gene	CDR3aa
TRBV7-8	ASSMTSGGQETQY
TRBV12-3/TRBV12-4	ASSLVDLTDTQY
TRBV3-1	ASSLYPETGRNTEAF
TRBV4-2	ASKFRRESEDTQY
TRBV5-1	ASSLIGGEPNTQY
TRBV5-1	ASRPASGDTEAF
TRBV7-9	ASSYPDTEAF
TRBV7-2	ASVIGGSGNTIY
TRBV3-1	ANKAGTQDNQPQH
TRBV7-9	ASSLQPFKFK
TRBV20-1	SARESPGLLDEQF
TRBV9	ASSGNLGLSNEKLF
TRBV12-3/TRBV12-4	ASSFLQGGNSPLH
TRBV9	ASSAQGLASNEQF
TRBV19	ASTPGSYTNQPQH